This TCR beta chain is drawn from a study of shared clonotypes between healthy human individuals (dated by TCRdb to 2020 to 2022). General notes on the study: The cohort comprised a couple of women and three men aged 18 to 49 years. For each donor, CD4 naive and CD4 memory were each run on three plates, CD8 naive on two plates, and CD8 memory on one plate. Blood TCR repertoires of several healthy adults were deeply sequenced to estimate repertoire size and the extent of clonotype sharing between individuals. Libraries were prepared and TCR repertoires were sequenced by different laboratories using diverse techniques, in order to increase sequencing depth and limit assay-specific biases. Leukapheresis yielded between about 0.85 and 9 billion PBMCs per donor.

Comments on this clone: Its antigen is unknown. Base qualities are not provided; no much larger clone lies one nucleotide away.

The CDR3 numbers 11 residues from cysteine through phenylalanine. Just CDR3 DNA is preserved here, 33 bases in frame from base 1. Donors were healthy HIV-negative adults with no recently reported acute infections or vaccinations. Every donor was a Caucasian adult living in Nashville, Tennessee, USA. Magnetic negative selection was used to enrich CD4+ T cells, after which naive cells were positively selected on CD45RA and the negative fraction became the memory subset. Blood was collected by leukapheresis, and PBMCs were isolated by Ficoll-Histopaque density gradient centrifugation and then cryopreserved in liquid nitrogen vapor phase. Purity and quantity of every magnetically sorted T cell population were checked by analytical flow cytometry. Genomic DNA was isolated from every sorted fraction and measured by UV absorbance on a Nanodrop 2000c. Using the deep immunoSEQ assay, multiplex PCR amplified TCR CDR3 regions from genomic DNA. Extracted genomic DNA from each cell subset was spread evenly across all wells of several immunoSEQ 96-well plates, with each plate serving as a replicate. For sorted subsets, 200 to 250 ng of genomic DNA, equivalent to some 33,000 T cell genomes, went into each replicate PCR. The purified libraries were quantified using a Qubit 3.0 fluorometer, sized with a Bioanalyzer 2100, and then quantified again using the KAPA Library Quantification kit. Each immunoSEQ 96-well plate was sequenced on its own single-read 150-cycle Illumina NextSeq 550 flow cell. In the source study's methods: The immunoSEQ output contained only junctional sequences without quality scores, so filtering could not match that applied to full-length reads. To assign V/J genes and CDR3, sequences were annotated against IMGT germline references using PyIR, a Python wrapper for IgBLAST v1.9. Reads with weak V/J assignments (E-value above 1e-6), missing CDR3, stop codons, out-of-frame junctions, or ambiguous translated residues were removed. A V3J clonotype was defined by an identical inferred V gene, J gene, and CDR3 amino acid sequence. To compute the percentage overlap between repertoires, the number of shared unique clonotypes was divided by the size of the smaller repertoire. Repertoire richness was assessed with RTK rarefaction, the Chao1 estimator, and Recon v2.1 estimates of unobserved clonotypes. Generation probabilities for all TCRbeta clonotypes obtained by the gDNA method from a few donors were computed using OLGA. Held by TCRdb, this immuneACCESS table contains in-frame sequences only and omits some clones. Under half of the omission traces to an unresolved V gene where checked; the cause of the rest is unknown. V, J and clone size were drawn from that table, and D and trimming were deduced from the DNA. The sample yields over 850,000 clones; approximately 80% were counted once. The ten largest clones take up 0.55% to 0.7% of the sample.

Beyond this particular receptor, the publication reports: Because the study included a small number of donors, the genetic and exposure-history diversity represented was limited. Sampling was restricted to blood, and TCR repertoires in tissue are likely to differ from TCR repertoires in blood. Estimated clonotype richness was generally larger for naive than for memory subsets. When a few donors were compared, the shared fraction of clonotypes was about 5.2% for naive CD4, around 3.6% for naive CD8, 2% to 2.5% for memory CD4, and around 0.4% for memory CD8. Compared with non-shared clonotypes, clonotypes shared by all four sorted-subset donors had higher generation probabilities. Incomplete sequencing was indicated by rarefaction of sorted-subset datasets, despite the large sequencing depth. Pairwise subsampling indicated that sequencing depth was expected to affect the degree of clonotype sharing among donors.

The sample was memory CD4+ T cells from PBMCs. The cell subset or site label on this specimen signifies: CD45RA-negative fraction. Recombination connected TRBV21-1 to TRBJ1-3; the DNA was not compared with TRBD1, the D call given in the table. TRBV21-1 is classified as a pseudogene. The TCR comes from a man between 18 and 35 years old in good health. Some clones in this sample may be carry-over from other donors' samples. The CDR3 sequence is CAGTGRNTIYF. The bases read TGTGCCGGGACAGGGAGAAACACCATATATTTT.